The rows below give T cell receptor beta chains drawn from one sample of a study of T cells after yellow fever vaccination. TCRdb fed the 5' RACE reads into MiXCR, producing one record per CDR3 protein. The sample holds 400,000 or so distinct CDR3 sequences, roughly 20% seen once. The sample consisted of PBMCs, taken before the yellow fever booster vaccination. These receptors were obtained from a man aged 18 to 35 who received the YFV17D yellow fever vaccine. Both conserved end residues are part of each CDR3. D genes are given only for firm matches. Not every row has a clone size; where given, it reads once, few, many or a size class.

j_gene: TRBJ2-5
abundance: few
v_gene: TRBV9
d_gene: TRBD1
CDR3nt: TGTGCCAGCAGCGTGGCCGGGACAGGGGAGACCCAGTACTTC
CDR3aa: CASSVAGTGETQYF

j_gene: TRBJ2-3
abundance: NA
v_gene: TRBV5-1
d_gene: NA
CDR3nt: TGCGCCAGCAGCTTGCGACAGGACCTCACAGATACGCAGTATTTT
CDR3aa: CASSLRQDLTDTQYF

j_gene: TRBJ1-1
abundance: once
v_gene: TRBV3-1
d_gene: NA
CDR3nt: TGTGCCAGCAGCCACAAGGGAGTCACTGAAGCTTTCTTT
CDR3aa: CASSHKGVTEAFF

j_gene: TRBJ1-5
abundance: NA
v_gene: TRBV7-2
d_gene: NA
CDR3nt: TGTGCCAGCAGGGCAGCAGGGGCTATTAATCAGCCCCAGCATTTT
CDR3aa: CASRAAGAINQPQHF

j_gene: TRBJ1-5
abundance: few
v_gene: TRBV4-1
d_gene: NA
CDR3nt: TGCGCCAGCAGCCAAGATAGGACGAAAGGAAATCAGCCCCAGCATTTT
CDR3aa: CASSQDRTKGNQPQHF

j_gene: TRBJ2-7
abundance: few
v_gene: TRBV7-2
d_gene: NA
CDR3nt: TGTGCCAGCAGCGCCCAGGGTGGTTACGAGCAGTACTTC
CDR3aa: CASSAQGGYEQYF

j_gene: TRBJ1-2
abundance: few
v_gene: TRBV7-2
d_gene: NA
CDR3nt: TGTGCCAGCAGCCAATTCGCTTGGTATGGCTACACCTTC
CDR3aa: CASSQFAWYGYTF

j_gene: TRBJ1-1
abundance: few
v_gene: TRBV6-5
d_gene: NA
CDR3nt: TGTGCCAGCACCTCAGACAGGAACACTGAAGCTTTCTTT
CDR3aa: CASTSDRNTEAFF

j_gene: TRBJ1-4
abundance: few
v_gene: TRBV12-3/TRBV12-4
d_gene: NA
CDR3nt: TGTGCCAGCAGTAAGTGGCGAGAAAAACTGTTTTTT
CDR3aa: CASSKWREKLFF

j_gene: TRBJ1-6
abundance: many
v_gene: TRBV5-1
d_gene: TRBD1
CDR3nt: TGCGCCAGCAGCATAGACAGGGGAAATTCACCCCTCCACTTT
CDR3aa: CASSIDRGNSPLHF

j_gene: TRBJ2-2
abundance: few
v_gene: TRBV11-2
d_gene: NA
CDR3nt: TGTGCCAGCAGAATTCCGGGACGAGTTAACACCGGGGAGCTGTTTTTT
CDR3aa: CASRIPGRVNTGELFF

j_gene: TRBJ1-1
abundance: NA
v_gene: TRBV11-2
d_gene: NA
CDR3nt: TGTGCCAGCAGCCCCCAGGCAGGGACAACTGAAGCTTTCTTT
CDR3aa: CASSPQAGTTEAFF

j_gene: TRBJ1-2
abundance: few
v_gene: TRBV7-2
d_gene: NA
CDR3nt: TGTGCCAGCAGCCCTAGCTGGGGGCAGGCCACGGGTGGCTACACCTTC
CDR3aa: CASSPSWGQATGGYTF

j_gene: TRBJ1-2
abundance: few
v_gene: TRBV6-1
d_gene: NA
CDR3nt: TGTGCCAGCAGTGCTGACAGGACCTATGGCTACACCTTC
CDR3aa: CASSADRTYGYTF

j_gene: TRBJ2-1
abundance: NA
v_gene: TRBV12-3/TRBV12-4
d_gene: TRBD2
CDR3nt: TGTGCCAGCAGTTTCCAGGCGACTAGCGAGGAGCAGTTCTTC
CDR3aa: CASSFQATSEEQFF

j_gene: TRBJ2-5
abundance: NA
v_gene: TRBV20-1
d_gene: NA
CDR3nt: TGCAGTGCTAGGGCGGTGGGCCGGTCTTGGGGAACCCAGTACTTC
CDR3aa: CSARAVGRSWGTQYF

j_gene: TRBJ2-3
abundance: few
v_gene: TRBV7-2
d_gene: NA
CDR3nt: TGTGCCAGCAGCCCGGGACGGGGCTACGATACGCAGTATTTT
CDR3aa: CASSPGRGYDTQYF

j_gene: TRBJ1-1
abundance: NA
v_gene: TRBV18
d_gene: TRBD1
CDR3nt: TGTGCCAGCTCCTCGGACAGGGGAATCAGAACTGAAGCTTTCTTT
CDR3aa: CASSSDRGIRTEAFF

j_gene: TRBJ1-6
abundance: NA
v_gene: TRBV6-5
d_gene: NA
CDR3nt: TGTGCCAGCGGATATTCACCCCTCCACTTT
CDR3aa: CASGYSPLHF

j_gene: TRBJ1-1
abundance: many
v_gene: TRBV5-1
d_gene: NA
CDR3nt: TGCGCCAGCAGATTCGATGGGAACACTGAAGCTTTCTTT
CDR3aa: CASRFDGNTEAFF

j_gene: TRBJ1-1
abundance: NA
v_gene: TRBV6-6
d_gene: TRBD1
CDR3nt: TGTGCCAGCAGACTAGGACAGGGCGAAGCTTTCTTT
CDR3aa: CASRLGQGEAFF

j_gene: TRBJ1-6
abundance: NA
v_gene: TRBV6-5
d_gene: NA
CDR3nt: TGTGCCAGCGGAACCTCTGGGGCTTATTCACCCCTCCACTTT
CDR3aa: CASGTSGAYSPLHF

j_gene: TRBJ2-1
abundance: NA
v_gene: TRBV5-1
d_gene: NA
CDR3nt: TGCGCCAGCAGCTTGGCCCCGGACAACAATGAGCAGTTCTTC
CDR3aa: CASSLAPDNNEQFF

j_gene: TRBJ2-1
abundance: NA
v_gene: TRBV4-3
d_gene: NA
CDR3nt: TGCGCCAGCAGCCATGAGGTTGGGGCCGCGTCCTACAATGAGCAGTTCTTC
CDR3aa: CASSHEVGAASYNEQFF

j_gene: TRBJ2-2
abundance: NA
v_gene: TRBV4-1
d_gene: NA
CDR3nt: TGCGCCAGCAGCCAAGTCCCTCTTCGAGGGGGGGTCGGGGAGCTGTTTTTT
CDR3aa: CASSQVPLRGGVGELFF

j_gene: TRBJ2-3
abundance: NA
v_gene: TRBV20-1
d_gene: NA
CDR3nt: TGCAGTGCTAGAGACCGCCGGCGGGGAATAGCCACTAATACGCAGTATTTT
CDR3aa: CSARDRRRGIATNTQYF

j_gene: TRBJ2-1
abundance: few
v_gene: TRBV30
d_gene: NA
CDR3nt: TGTGCCTGGAGCCTTGGCCCTCTCAATGAGCAGTTCTTC
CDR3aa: CAWSLGPLNEQFF

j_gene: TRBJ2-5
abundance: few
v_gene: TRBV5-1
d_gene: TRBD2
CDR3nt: TGCGCCAGCAGCCAATCTAGACTAGCGGGGTACCAAGAGACCCAGTACTTC
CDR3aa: CASSQSRLAGYQETQYF

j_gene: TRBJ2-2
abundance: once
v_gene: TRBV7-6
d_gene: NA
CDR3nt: TGTGCCAGCAGCCGCCGACTAGTATCCGGGGAGCTGTTTTTT
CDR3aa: CASSRRLVSGELFF

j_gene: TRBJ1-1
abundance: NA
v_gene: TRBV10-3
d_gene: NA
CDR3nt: TGTGCCATCAGCGGGAACACTGAAGCTTTCTTT
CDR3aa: CAISGNTEAFF

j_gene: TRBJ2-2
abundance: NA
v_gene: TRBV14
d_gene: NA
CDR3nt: TGTGCCAGCAGCCAAGGCATAGGACTCATTAACACCGGGGAGCTGTTTTTT
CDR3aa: CASSQGIGLINTGELFF

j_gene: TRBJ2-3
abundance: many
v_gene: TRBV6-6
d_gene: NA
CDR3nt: TGTGCCAGCAGTTACTGGGGCGAGCGGGATACGCAGTATTTT
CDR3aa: CASSYWGERDTQYF

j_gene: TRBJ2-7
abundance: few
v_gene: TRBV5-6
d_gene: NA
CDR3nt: TGTGCCAGCAGCTTGTGGGGCCAAAGGGCCTACGAGCAGTACTTC
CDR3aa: CASSLWGQRAYEQYF

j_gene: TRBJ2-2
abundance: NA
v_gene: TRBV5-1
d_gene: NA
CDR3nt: TGCGCCAGCAGCTTGGACAGGAACACCGGGGAGCTGTTTTTT
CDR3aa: CASSLDRNTGELFF

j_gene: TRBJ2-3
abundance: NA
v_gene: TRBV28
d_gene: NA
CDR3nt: TGTGCCAGCAGTATCCCCTCGGGGATTTATCTCACAGATACGCAGTATTTT
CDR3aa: CASSIPSGIYLTDTQYF

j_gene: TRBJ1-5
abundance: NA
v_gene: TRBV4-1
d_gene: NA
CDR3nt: TGCGCCAGCAGCCCACCGGGGGAACGTTTATGGCAGCCCCAGCATTTT
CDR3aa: CASSPPGERLWQPQHF

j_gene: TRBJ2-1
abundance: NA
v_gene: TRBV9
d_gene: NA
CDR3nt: TGTGCCAGCAGCGTGATCTCTGGGGCGAATGAGCAGTTCTTC
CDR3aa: CASSVISGANEQFF

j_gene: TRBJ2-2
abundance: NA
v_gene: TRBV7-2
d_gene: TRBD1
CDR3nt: TGTGCCAGCAGCGTGGGACAGGGATCCGGGGAGCTGTTTTTT
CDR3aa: CASSVGQGSGELFF

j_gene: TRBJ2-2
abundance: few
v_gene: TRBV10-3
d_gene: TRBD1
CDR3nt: TGTGCCATCAGTGACCCGGGACAGGGAACCGGGGAGCTGTTTTTT
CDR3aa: CAISDPGQGTGELFF

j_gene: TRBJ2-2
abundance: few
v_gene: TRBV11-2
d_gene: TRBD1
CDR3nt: TGTGCCAGCAGGCAGGGGACAGGGATCTTCCCCGGGGAGCTGTTTTTT
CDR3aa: CASRQGTGIFPGELFF